This T cell receptor beta chain was sequenced in a study of radiation and T cells in renal cell carcinoma (dated by TCRdb to 2019 to 2021). Regarding the study in general: Samples were obtained from a clinical trial, in which 15 Gy stereotactic body radiation therapy was delivered to primary renal cell carcinomas and nephrectomy was performed 4 weeks later. TCR beta sequencing covered around 50 samples in total, comprising approximately 25 tumors and about 27 peripheral blood samples. Across all 50 or so samples, around 4,000,000 unique CDR3 nucleotide sequences encoding some 3,000,000 unique CDR3 amino acid sequences were identified. On the study overall, not on this receptor specifically: In blood, the top tumor clonotypes increased between baseline and 2 weeks post-radiation and then shrank by 4 weeks, which suggests that tumor-resident clones expanded only transiently. The single-armed trial design could not address effects of radiation dose or scheduling on the TCR repertoire. Because pretreatment tumor biopsies were not available, the study could not determine whether clonotypes were already present within the tumor at baseline. Changes in the blood repertoire were not tracked past 4 weeks after treatment.

TCR beta libraries were generated from genomic DNA with the immunoSEQ kit, following the manufacturer's recommendations. For library preparation, a first multiplex PCR was performed with proprietary primers, followed by a second PCR in which unique barcodes were added, and bead cleanups were performed after each round. Each sample batch included a kit-provided positive control reaction and a negative control reaction. The final libraries were assessed on an Agilent 4200 TapeStation D1000 ScreenTape, pooled by volume, and quantified by qPCR. Sequencing was performed on an Illumina NextSeq500 using a MidOutput 150-cycle cartridge, with 156 Read1 cycles, 15 Index1 cycles, and the kit custom primers. The pooled library was loaded at around 1 pM, and approximately 20% PhiX control was spiked in. In the paper's pipeline: Vendor-processed data were analyzed in R, and a clonotype was defined as all T cells sharing the same CDR3 nucleotide sequence. For clone abundance analyses, frequencies were normalized to the 10,000 most abundant clones in each sample. Public T cell clones, averaging fewer than five per sample, were removed before analysis. Tumor-enriched clonotypes and baseline blood-enriched clonotypes were defined as those with an abundance difference of at least 32-fold between compartments. A beta-binomial differential abundance model was applied to find clonotypes that expanded or contracted between blood time points. Tumor-blood repertoire similarity was measured with the Baroni-Urbani and Buser coefficient, and groups were compared using two-tailed Wilcoxon tests in R. The source is immuneACCESS, and TCRdb retained only in-frame sequences with V and J called. Part of the clones is not carried over; for the studies checked, unresolved V genes explain less than half of this, and the remainder is unexplained. V and J calls and clone size come straight from that table; D and trimming were deduced from the DNA. In all, the sample holds some 120,000 clones, and 88% of those were seen once. The ten largest account for approximately 6% of the sample.

Notes on this clone: No antigen is known for it. Base-call qualities are not available, and no considerably larger clone is one nucleotide away.

Read against the paper, the sample's time point label means: blood 2 weeks post-SBRT. The sample's treatment or condition, from its label and the paper: 15 Gy SBRT to primary tumor, nephrectomy 4 weeks later. To follow tumor-enriched clonotypes, peripheral blood was collected serially from radiation-treated patients at baseline and again at 2 weeks and 4 weeks after SBRT. Every patient had renal cell carcinoma of clear cell pathology. The QIAamp DNA Blood Mini Kit (Qiagen) was used to prepare genomic DNA for TCR sequencing. The analyses included just those samples that passed every quality control check. CDR1 and CDR2 are drawn from the germline V gene: SGHDN, FVKESK. The CDR3 has 15 amino acids, counting the end cysteine and phenylalanine. Only CDR3 DNA is held: 45 bases, read in frame from base 1. V loses 2 bases, J loses 3 bases, and the germline ends lie 12 bases apart.

The material was blood, obtained from a patient whose treatment included radiotherapy and nephrectomy. This TCR was sampled from a woman between 65 and 79 years old with renal cell carcinoma. The chain was built from TRBV14 and TRBJ2-3, with the D call tentatively TRBD1 or TRBD2, each fitting 5 bases. Read as DNA, the sequence is TGTGCCAGCAGCCAACTGGGGGTCGGTACAGATACGCAGTATTTT. It specifies CASSQLGVGTDTQYF.